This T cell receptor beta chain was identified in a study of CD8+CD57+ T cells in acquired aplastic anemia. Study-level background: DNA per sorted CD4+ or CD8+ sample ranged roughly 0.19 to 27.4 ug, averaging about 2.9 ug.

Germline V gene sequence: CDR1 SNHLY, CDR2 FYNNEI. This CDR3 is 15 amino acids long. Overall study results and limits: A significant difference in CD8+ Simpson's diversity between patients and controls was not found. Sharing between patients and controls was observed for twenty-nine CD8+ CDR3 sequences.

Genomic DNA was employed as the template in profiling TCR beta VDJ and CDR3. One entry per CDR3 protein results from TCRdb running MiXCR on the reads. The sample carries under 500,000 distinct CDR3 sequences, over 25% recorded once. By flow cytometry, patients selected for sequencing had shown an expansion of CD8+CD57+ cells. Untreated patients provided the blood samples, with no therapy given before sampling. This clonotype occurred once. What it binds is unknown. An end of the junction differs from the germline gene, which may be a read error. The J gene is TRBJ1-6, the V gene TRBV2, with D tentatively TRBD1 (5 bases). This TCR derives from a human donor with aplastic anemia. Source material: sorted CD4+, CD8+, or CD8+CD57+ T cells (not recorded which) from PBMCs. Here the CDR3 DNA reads TGTGCCGGCAGTGTCCGGGGGGTAGATAATTCACCCCTCCACTTT. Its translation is CAGSVRGVDNSPLHF.